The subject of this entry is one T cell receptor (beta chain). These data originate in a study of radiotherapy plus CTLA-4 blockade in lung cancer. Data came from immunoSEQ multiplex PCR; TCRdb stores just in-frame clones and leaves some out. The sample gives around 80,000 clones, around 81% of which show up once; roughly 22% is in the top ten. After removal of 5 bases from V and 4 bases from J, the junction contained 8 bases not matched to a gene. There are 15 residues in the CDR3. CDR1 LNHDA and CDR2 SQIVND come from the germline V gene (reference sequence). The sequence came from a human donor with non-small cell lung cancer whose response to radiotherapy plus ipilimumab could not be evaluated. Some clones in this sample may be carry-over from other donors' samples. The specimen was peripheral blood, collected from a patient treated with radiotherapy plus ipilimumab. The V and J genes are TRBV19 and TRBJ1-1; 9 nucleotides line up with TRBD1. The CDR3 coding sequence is TGTGCCAGTAGTCCTACAGGGGGCGAGGGCACTGAAGCTTTCTTT. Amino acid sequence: CASSPTGGEGTEAFF. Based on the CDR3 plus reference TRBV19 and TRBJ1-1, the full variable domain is DGGITQSPKYLFRKEGQNVTLSCEQNLNHDAMYWYRQDPGQGLRLIYYSQIVNDFQKGDIAEGYSVSREKKESFPLTVTSAQKNPTAFYLCASSPTGGEGTEAFFGQGTRLTVV.